A single sample gave rise to the 13 T cell receptor beta chains below, sequenced in a study of cytomegalovirus exposure and HLA in healthy donors. The primer mix had 60 Vbeta and 13 Jbeta primers. Produced via immunoSEQ multiplex PCR; TCRdb's table is partial and in-frame only. This table holds tens of thousands of clones, around 78% found once. Sequenced sample: PBMCs. The receptors originated from a male donor in good health and CMV-seropositive.

The chain joins TRBV2 to TRBJ2-7; tentatively, D is TRBD1 (6 bases). The CDR3 spans 12 residues. V was cut by 5 bases and J by 2 bases, with 7 bases left in between. Germline V gives CDR1 SNHLY, CDR2 FYNNEI. This chain's CDR3 is CASSRTAYEQYF. The CDR3 nucleotides read TGTGCCAGCAGTAGGACAGCCTACGAGCAGTACTTC. Supplemented by reference TRBV2 and TRBJ2-7, the full variable domain reads EPEVTQTPSHQVTQMGQEVILRCVPISNHLYFYWYRQILGQKVEFLVSFYNNEISEKSEIFDDQFSVERPDGSNFTLKIRSTKLEDSAMYFCASSRTAYEQYFGPGTRLTVT.

CDR3 sequence (DNA): TGCGCCAGCAGCCAAGAATCGGCTAGCGGCTACGAGCAGTACTTC. It yields the protein CASSQESASGYEQYF. V and J are TRBV4-1 and TRBJ2-7, with 7 bases identical to TRBD2. There are 15 residues in the CDR3. Trimming cost V 0 bases and J 3 bases; bases outside gene matches: 5. In germline, CDR1 is MGHRA, CDR2 YSYEKL.

The rearrangement joins TRBV6-5 to TRBJ2-7, with TRBD2 matching 12 bases. The germline gives CDR1 MNHEY, CDR2 SVGAGI. The CDR3 is 14 residues long. Trimming took 4 bases from V and 3 from J; bases not matched to a gene: 1. The CDR3 reads CASSWTSGIYEQYF. The CDR3 nucleotides read TGTGCCAGCAGTTGGACTAGCGGGATCTACGAGCAGTACTTC.

The chain recombines TRBV7-8 with TRBJ1-1, with a weak D call TRBD1 (5 bases). The CDR3 sequence is 16 residues long. Trimming stripped 0 bases from V and 1 base from J, with 12 bases between. In germline, CDR1 is SGHVS, CDR2 FQNEAQ. CDR3 loop: CASSLAGGGRNTEAFF. The CDR3 nucleotides read TGTGCCAGCAGCTTAGCGGGGGGGGGAAGGAACACTGAAGCTTTCTTT.

The rearrangement links TRBV7-2 to TRBJ2-7, with TRBD1 matching over 7 bases. The ends lost 4 bases at V and 6 bases at J; junction bases unmatched: 6. Looked up from germline, CDR1 is SGHTA and CDR2 is FQGNSA. CDR3 length: 13 residues. CDR3 residues: CASSSDRLAEQYF. CDR3 nucleotides: TGTGCCAGCAGCTCGGACAGGTTGGCCGAGCAGTACTTC.

The rearrangement links TRBV5-1 to TRBJ2-3; D is perhaps TRBD1 (7 bases). The V and J ends lost 0 bases and 3 bases respectively, with 17 bases between them. CDR3 length equals 17 residues. Germline CDR1 reads SGHRS; CDR2 reads YFSETQ. The CDR3 sequence: CASSLGGPAGGTDTQYF. CDR3 DNA: TGCGCCAGCAGCTTGGGAGGTCCGGCAGGGGGGACAGATACGCAGTATTTT.

The gene calls are TRBV6-1 and TRBJ2-2; D might be TRBD1 (5 bases). CDR1 is MNHNS, CDR2 SASEGT, per germline. V was pared by 1 base and J by 2 bases, with 35 bases between. This CDR3 contains 24 residues. In DNA, the CDR3 is TGTGCCAGCAGTGAAGTGTCCAGGGTCTTCGCTACACAGACCCGCAACAAAAACACCGGGGAGCTGTTTTTT. Amino acids: CASSEVSRVFATQTRNKNTGELFF.

The chain's CDR3 is CASSKRTGRDEQFF. The CDR3 coding sequence is TGTGCCAGCAGCAAACGGACAGGTAGGGATGAGCAGTTCTTC. The chain carries TRBV9 and TRBJ2-1, with 7 bases identical to TRBD1. The CDR3 contains 14 residues. The V segment lost 4 bases and the J segment 8 bases; nucleotides outside the gene matches: 9. From germline, CDR1 is SGDLS and CDR2 YYNGEE.

The chain carries TRBV28 and TRBJ1-1; D may be TRBD1 (6 bases). Germline V gene lookup returns CDR1 MDHEN and CDR2 SYDVKM. Trimming took 8 bases from V and 3 from J, leaving 19 bases between them. There are 15 residues in the CDR3. The CDR3, as DNA: TGTGCCAGCCGCTTAAAAGTGGCAGGGGACACTGAAGCTTTCTTT. This sequence encodes CASRLKVAGDTEAFF.

The chain recombines TRBV6-6 with TRBJ1-2; D is unclear. This CDR3 comprises 12 residues. The germline CDR1 and CDR2 sequences are MNHNY and SVGAGI (reference sequence). Trimming stripped 5 bases from V and 8 bases from J, with 12 bases between. Here the CDR3 reads CASSPVLTGYTF. CDR3 DNA: TGTGCCAGCAGTCCGGTCCTTACGGGCTACACCTTC.

V and J are TRBV7-2 and TRBJ1-1, with 7 nucleotides matching TRBD1. CDR3 size: 14 residues. Germline CDR1 and CDR2: SGHTA and FQGNSA. V lost 6 bases, J lost 1 base, and 5 bases stayed unmatched. The CDR3 region is CASRPGTANTEAFF. CDR3 sequence (DNA): TGTGCCAGCAGGCCAGGGACAGCGAACACTGAAGCTTTCTTT.

The chain joins TRBV30 to TRBJ1-5; unclear D gene. The germline gives CDR1 GTSNPN, CDR2 SVGIG (reference sequence). V shed 0 bases and J shed 9 bases, with 15 bases lying between them. The CDR3 length is 14 residues. The CDR3 reads CAWSVLGPIRPQHF. DNA for the CDR3: TGTGCCTGGAGTGTTTTGGGCCCCATACGGCCCCAGCATTTT.

The chain carries TRBV27 and TRBJ2-2, with TRBD2 identical over 12 bases. Germline values: CDR1 MNHEY, CDR2 SMNVEV (reference sequence). There are 20 residues in the CDR3. The V gene end was trimmed by 5 bases and the J gene end by 5 bases; junction bases not matched to a gene: 18. The CDR3 sequence: CASSLRLAGALGFRTGELFF. The DNA of the CDR3 is TGTGCCAGCAGTCTCCGACTAGCGGGAGCTTTAGGATTTAGGACCGGGGAGCTGTTTTTT.